This note documents a single T cell receptor (beta chain) sequence. Its antigen is unknown. The repertoire was sequenced with immunoSEQ multiplex PCR; TCRdb's copy has only in-frame clones and lacks some. Seen here are 78,000 or so clones, around nine tenths observed once, and the top ten hold approximately 0.72%. Germline-derived CDR1 and CDR2 are MDHEN and SYDVKM. Trimming shortened V by 8 bases and J by 1 base, and 8 bases separated the two germline ends. The CDR3 is made up of 12 amino acids. The data originate from a study of OX40 agonist ivuxolimab in advanced cancers. Study as a whole: Patients were dosed with the agonistic anti-OX40 (CD134) antibody ivuxolimab. Patients in the trial were receiving intravenous ivuxolimab every 2 weeks, at doses of 0.01 to 10 mg/kg.

Study findings and constraints: The average count of expanded clones was higher among CD8+ T cells than among CD4+.

This material consisted of CD4+ or CD8+ T cells sorted from blood, taken in a trial of the OX40 agonist ivuxolimab. This chain links TRBV28 with TRBJ1-1, with unresolved D. The TCR comes from an adult with an advanced solid tumor such as melanoma, head and neck, liver or kidney cancer. The CDR3 sequence is CASWEGNTEAFF. In DNA form, the CDR3 reads TGTGCCAGCTGGGAGGGGAACACTGAAGCTTTCTTT.